The 4 T cell receptor beta chains presented below share a single source sample, sequenced in a study of OX40 agonist ivuxolimab in advanced cancers. Measured with immunoSEQ multiplex PCR; TCRdb has only the in-frame clones, and not every one. Of over 40,000 clones in the sample, 70% to 90% were seen once. The material was CD4+ or CD8+ T cells sorted from blood, obtained in a trial of the OX40 agonist ivuxolimab. These receptors were taken from an adult with an advanced solid tumor such as melanoma, head and neck, liver or kidney cancer.

The chain carries TRBV7-2 and TRBJ2-7; 8 bases align to TRBD2. The CDR3 spans 13 residues. The germline gives CDR1 SGHTA, CDR2 FQGNSA. J lost 6 bases, V lost 6 bases, and 7 bases had no gene match. The CDR3 bases are TGTGCCAGCAGTCTCGGGAGGGGACGCGAGCAGTACTTC. This gives the protein CASSLGRGREQYF.

The rearrangement links TRBV29-1 to TRBJ2-5; no clear D gene. The CDR3 covers 13 residues. Trimming removed 3 bases at V and 0 bases at J, with 8 bases between. Per germline, CDR1 SQVTM and CDR2 ANQGSEA. The CDR3 sequence is CSVEGQHQETQYF. The CDR3, as DNA: TGCAGCGTTGAGGGCCAGCACCAAGAGACCCAGTACTTC.

The J gene is TRBJ2-1, the V gene TRBV4-3; 8 bases agree with TRBD1. V trimming: 4 bases; J trimming: 5 bases; junction bases outside the gene matches: 7. CDR1 is LGHNA, CDR2 YSLEER, per germline. CDR3 length: 15 residues. CDR3 in amino acids: CASSPTGVLNNEQFF. In DNA form, the CDR3 reads TGCGCCAGCAGCCCGACAGGGGTCCTCAACAATGAGCAGTTCTTC.

V and J are TRBV2 and TRBJ1-2, with D unresolved. Trimming took 6 bases from V and 4 from J, leaving 12 bases between them. Germline assignment: CDR1 SNHLY and CDR2 FYNNEI. The CDR3 consists of 13 residues. This CDR3 is CASSQRVTYGYTF. In DNA form, the CDR3 reads TGTGCCAGCAGCCAAAGGGTAACCTATGGCTACACCTTC.